A selection of T cell receptor beta chains follows, all from one sample in a study of cytomegalovirus exposure and HLA in healthy donors. This table comes from immunoSEQ multiplex PCR, and its TCRdb copy is limited to in-frame clones, with some not included. This table holds approximately 82,000 clones, 85% to 95% found once. Source material: PBMCs. The source is a woman aged 18-35 years in good health and CMV-seronegative. The conserved cysteine and the conserved F or W are not part of the CDR3 here.

>TRBJ1-1|TRBV5-4
ASSFDNRNTEAF
>TRBJ1-4|TRBV15
ATSRDPGEKLF
>TRBJ2-7|TRBV5-6
ASSLGLGQGLDEQY
>TRBJ2-1|TRBV5-1
ASSTGNSYNEQF
>TRBJ1-5|TRBV18
ASSPTAGKQPQH
>TRBJ2-5|TRBV19
ASRPRDSPQETQY
>TRBJ1-5|TRBV6-1
ASRWDRGTQPQH
>TRBJ2-1|TRBV7-9
ASSYGSSYNEQF
>TRBJ1-1|TRBV5-8
ASSFDSLNTEAF
>TRBJ1-5|TRBV2
ASSDRFFSNQPQH
>TRBJ1-1|TRBV7-2
ASSSKQVMNTEAF
>TRBJ2-1|TRBV7-2
ASSSEQGTSYNEQF
>TRBJ2-3|TRBV10-2
ASSPSGGTTDTQY
>TRBJ2-5|TRBV7-2
ASSPRGGEETQY
>TRBJ1-2|TRBV5-1
ASSLVQGGSGYT
>TRBJ2-2|TRBV11-3
ASTPGANTGELF
>TRBJ2-7|TRBV18
ASSPQRTGMYEQY
>TRBJ2-3|TRBV10-3
AISANVGTSGATDTQY
>TRBJ1-1|TRBV9
ASSVDQGVAEAF
>TRBJ2-4|TRBV28
ASRGPPSLAKNIQY
>TRBJ1-5|TRBV9
ASSTAGLGHQPQH
>TRBJ2-5|TRBV7-2
ASSWDSPETQY
>TRBJ2-5|TRBV27
ASSPRQGERAQY
>TRBJ2-7|TRBV10-3
ATSSGSVNEQY
>TRBJ2-2|TRBV19
ASKVQGDTGELF
>TRBJ2-7|TRBV28
ASRLPAGGTQY